These 18 T cell receptor beta chains were all obtained from the same sample, sequenced in a study of shared clonotypes between healthy human individuals (TCRdb year 2020). The library was made by the immunoSEQ multiplex PCR assay. Drawn from immuneACCESS, this table holds only the in-frame rearrangements with V and J called that TCRdb kept. Clones are partly lost; checked studies trace under half to an unresolved V gene and leave the rest unexplained. The sample profile shows roughly 1 million clones; 70% to 80% of them were found once. The ten largest clones represent around 1.5% of the sample. The sample consisted of memory CD4+ T cells sorted from blood. The cell subset or site label corresponds to: CD45RA-negative fraction. The receptors come from a man between 18 and 29 years old in good health.

The rearrangement links TRBV27 to TRBJ2-3, with a weak D call TRBD2 (6 bases). CDR1 is MNHEY and CDR2 is SMNVEV in the germline V gene (reference sequence). This CDR3 is 16 amino acids long. Trimming took off 3 bases at V and 0 bases at J, with 13 bases between the two ends. In DNA, the CDR3 is TGTGCCAGCAGTTTGTCCCGGGAGCCGAGCACAGATACGCAGTATTTT. It is translated as CASSLSREPSTDTQYF.

This sequence joins TRBV6-5 and TRBJ2-2; either TRBD1 or TRBD2 may supply D (5 bases each). V lost 6 bases, J lost 4 bases, and 15 bases lay in between. CDR1 is MNHEY and CDR2 is SVGAGI in the germline V gene. The CDR3 covers 15 residues. The CDR3 loop reads CASSRGTDLTGELFF. CDR3 nucleotides: TGTGCCAGCAGCCGAGGGACGGACCTCACCGGGGAGCTGTTTTTT.

Only a few counts were recorded for this clone. The chain is built from TRBV19 and TRBJ2-3; 7 bases fit TRBD1. With V trimmed by 6 bases and J by 2 bases, 17 bases remained unmatched. CDR1 and CDR2 from the germline V gene are LNHDA and SQIVND (reference sequence). The CDR3 covers 18 residues. The CDR3 here is CASSAGTAYLGHTDTQYF. The CDR3 region has the DNA TGTGCCAGTAGCGCCGGGACAGCGTACCTGGGCCACACAGATACGCAGTATTTT. Full variable domain (remainder filled in from reference TRBV19 and TRBJ2-3): DGGITQSPKYLFRKEGQNVTLSCEQNLNHDAMYWYRQDPGQGLRLIYYSQIVNDFQKGDIAEGYSVSREKKESFPLTVTSAQKNPTAFYLCASSAGTAYLGHTDTQYFGPGTRLTVL.

This clone appeared once. A much bigger clone sits one base away, suggesting this may be a read error. Other DNA sequences from this sample encode an identical CDR3 as well. The rearrangement joins TRBV11-3 to TRBJ1-3, with D perhaps TRBD1 (6 bases). The CDR3 is made up of 16 amino acids. V lost 5 bases and J 0 bases, leaving 14 bases between the germline ends. The germline CDR1 and CDR2 sequences are SGHNT and YENEEA. Written as DNA, the CDR3 is TGTGCCAGCAGCGATCGGACAGCGGACTCTGGAAACACCATATATTTT. It encodes CASSDRTADSGNTIYF.

CDR3 amino acids: CASSLARRRESEQYF. Here the CDR3 DNA reads TGTGCCAGCAGCTTGGCCCGGAGGCGAGAGAGCGAGCAGTACTTC. This chain joins TRBV5-4 and TRBJ2-7; perhaps TRBD2 as D (5 bases). The ends were cut back, 0 bases at V and 6 bases at J, with 16 bases in the middle. In germline, CDR1 is SGHNT, CDR2 YYREEE (reference sequence). This CDR3 comprises 15 residues.

This chain joins TRBV19 and TRBJ1-6, with TRBD1 identical over 8 bases. Germline CDR1 reads LNHDA; CDR2 reads SQIVND (reference sequence). This CDR3 is 18 amino acids long. The V gene end was trimmed by 3 bases and the J gene end by 0 bases; junction bases not matched to a gene: 7. The CDR3 coding sequence is TGTGCCAGTAGTATCCGACAGGGGAGGTCCTCCTATAATTCACCCCTCCACTTT. This codes for CASSIRQGRSSYNSPLHF.

V gene TRBV15 combines with J gene TRBJ1-2, with D maybe TRBD1 (6 bases). CDR1 is LNHNV, CDR2 YYDKDF, per germline (reference sequence). V was pared by 3 bases and J by 8 bases, with 16 bases between. This CDR3 is 14 amino acids long. CDR3 in amino acids: CATSSGQSGLGYTF. Written as DNA, the CDR3 is TGTGCCACCAGCAGCGGACAGTCAGGTTTGGGCTACACCTTC.

Details on this clone: At one end, the junction sequence differs from germline, possibly due to a read error. The V call is TRBV30, the J call TRBJ1-6, with TRBD1 matching 7 bases. CDR3 length: 11 amino acids. The germline CDR1 and CDR2 sequences are GTSNPN and SVGIG (reference sequence). The CDR3 bases are TGTGCCTGGAGTGTACAGGACAGGCAGGACTTT. Translating gives CAWSVQDRQDF.

This clone was seen more than once but under ten times. The chain has TRBV7-9 and TRBJ1-3; D might be TRBD1 (6 bases). CDR3 length equals 17 residues. Germline V gene lookup returns CDR1 SEHNR and CDR2 FQNEAQ (reference sequence). Trimming removed 1 base at V and 4 bases at J, with 17 bases between. This CDR3 is CASSLVPIGGIGNTIYF. The CDR3 nucleotides are TGTGCCAGCAGCTTAGTCCCTATAGGGGGAATCGGAAACACCATATATTTT.

The chain joins TRBV7-6 to TRBJ2-5; D ambiguous. Trimming shortened V by 4 bases and J by 5 bases, and 11 bases separated the two germline ends. CDR1 and CDR2 from the germline V gene are SGHVS and FNYEAQ. CDR3 size: 13 residues. The CDR3 DNA follows: TGTGCCAGCAGCTCGACTGGGTTGGAGACCCAGTACTTC. This codes for CASSSTGLETQYF. Complete variable domain (other parts from reference TRBV7-6 and TRBJ2-5): GAGVSQSPRYKVTKRGQDVALRCDPISGHVSLYWYRQALGQGPEFLTYFNYEAQQDKSGLPNDRFSAERPEGSISTLTIQRTEQRDSAMYRCASSSTGLETQYFGPGTRLLVL.

The CDR3 region has the DNA TGTGCCATCAGTGTAGGACAGGTGGACTCTGGAAACACCATATATTTT. Residues: CAISVGQVDSGNTIYF. The chain has TRBV10-3 and TRBJ1-3, with 7 bases lining up with TRBD1. The V gene end was trimmed by 4 bases and the J gene end by 0 bases; junction bases not matched to a gene: 6. The CDR3 runs to 16 residues. Germline CDR1 is ENHRY and CDR2 is SYGVKD.

Comment on this clone: Other DNA sequences in the sample encode the same CDR3. The chain recombines TRBV5-1 with TRBJ2-7; 7 bases align to TRBD2. This CDR3 is built from 14 residues. The germline V gene encodes CDR1 SGHRS and CDR2 YFSETQ. The trim removed 2 bases at V and 0 bases at J, leaving 2 bases unmatched. The CDR3 nucleotides read TGCGCCAGCAGCTTTGGCGGGAGCTCCTACGAGCAGTACTTC. This gives the protein CASSFGGSSYEQYF.

This sequence joins TRBV7-2 and TRBJ2-3; D tentatively fits TRBD1 or TRBD2 (5 bases each). The CDR3 length is 15 residues. CDR1 and CDR2 from the germline V gene are SGHTA and FQGNSA. The V gene lost 6 bases and the J gene lost 0 bases, with 13 bases spanning the gap. The CDR3, as DNA: TGTGCCAGCAGTCAAAGAGGGGCCAGCACAGATACGCAGTATTTT. Translation: CASSQRGASTDTQYF.

At least ten counts were recorded for this clone. This rearrangement joins TRBV4-1 to TRBJ1-1; D unclear. V lost 5 bases and J 1 base, leaving 8 bases between the germline ends. Per the germline V gene, CDR1 is MGHRA and CDR2 is YSYEKL. The CDR3 sequence is 13 residues long. CDR3 nucleotides: TGCGCCAGCAGCGACTTGGAGAACACTGAAGCTTTCTTT. This translates into CASSDLENTEAFF.

The rearrangement uses TRBV14 and TRBJ2-7, with D possibly being TRBD1 (6 bases). Trimming left V 0 bases short and J 4 bases short, with 13 bases between. The CDR3 has 15 residues. Germline V gives CDR1 SGHDN, CDR2 FVKESK. For the CDR3, the DNA is TGTGCCAGCAGCCAAGATCAGGGGTGGGGATACGAGCAGTACTTC. The encoded protein is CASSQDQGWGYEQYF. The entire variable domain, with the rest obtained from reference TRBV14 and TRBJ2-7, is as follows: EAGVTQFPSHSVIEKGQTVTLRCDPISGHDNLYWYRRVMGKEIKFLLHFVKESKQDESGMPNNRFLAERTGGTYSTLKVQPAELEDSGVYFCASSQDQGWGYEQYFGPGTRLTVT.

The J gene is TRBJ2-2, the V gene TRBV30, with D perhaps given as TRBD1 or TRBD2 (6 bases each). With 4 bases removed from V and 4 bases from J, the gap between germline ends came to 10 bases. Germline V lookup: CDR1 GTSNPN, CDR2 SVGIG (reference sequence). The CDR3 runs 13 residues. In DNA form, the CDR3 reads TGTGCCTGGAAGGGGGGTGCCACCGGGGAGCTGTTTTTT. Translating gives CAWKGGATGELFF.

As for this clone: The sample carries other DNA sequences with the same CDR3. V usage is TRBV9 and J usage is TRBJ2-3, with 7 bases lining up with TRBD2. This CDR3 spans 15 amino acids. J gave up 4 bases and V 0 bases, and 5 bases lay outside the gene matches. Germline V CDR1 and CDR2: SGDLS, YYNGEE. The CDR3 DNA sequence: TGTGCCAGCAGCGTAGCCTGGGGGGGGGCAGATACGCAGTATTTT. Protein sequence: CASSVAWGGADTQYF.

This sequence joins TRBV7-6 and TRBJ1-5, with TRBD1 identical over 7 bases. The CDR3 length is 14 residues. In germline, CDR1 is SGHVS, CDR2 FNYEAQ. V gave up 5 bases and J gave up 4 bases; unmatched junction bases: 5. The CDR3: CASSQTGANQPQHF. CDR3 bases: TGTGCCAGCAGCCAAACAGGGGCGAATCAGCCCCAGCATTTT.